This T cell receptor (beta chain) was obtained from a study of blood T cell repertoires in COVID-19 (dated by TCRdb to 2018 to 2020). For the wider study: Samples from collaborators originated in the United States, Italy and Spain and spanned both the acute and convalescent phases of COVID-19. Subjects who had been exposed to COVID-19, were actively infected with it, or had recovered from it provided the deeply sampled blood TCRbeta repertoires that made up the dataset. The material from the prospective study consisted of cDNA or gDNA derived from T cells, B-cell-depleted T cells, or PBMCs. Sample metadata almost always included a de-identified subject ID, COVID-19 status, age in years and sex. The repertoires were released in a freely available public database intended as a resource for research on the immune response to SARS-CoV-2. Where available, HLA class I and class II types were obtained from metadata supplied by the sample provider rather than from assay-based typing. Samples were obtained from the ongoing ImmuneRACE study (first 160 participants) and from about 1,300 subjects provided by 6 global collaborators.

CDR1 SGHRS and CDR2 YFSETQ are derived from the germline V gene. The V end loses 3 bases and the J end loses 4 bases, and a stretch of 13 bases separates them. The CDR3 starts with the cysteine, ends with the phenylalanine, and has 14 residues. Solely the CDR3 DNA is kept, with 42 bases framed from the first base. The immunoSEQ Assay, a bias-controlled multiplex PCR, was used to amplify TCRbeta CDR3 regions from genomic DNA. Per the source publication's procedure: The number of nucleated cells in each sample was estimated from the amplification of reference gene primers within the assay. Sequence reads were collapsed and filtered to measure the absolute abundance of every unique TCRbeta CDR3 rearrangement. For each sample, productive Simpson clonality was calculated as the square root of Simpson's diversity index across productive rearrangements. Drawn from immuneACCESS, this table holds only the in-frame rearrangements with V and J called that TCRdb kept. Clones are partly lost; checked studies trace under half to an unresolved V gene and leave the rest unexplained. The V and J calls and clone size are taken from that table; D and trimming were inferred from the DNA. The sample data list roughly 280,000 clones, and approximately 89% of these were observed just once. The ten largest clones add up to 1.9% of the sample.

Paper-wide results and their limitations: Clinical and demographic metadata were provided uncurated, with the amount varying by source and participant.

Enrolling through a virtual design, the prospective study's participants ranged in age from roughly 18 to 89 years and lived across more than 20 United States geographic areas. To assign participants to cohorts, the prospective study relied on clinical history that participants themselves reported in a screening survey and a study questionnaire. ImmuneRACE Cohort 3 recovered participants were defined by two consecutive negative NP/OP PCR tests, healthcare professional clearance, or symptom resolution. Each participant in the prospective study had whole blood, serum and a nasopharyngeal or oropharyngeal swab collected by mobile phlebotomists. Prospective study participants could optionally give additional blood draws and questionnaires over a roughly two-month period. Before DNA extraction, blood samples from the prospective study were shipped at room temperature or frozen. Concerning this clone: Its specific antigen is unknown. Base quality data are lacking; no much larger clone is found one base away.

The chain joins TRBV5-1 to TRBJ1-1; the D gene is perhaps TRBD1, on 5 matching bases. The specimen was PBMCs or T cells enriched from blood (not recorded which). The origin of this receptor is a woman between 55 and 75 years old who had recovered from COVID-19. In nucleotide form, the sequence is TGCGCCAGCAGCTCCAGACTTCAGGGCACTGAAGCTTTCTTT. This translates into CASSSRLQGTEAFF.